This TCR beta chain was captured in a study of cytomegalovirus exposure and HLA in healthy donors (dated by TCRdb to about 2017). As for the study more broadly: An earlier analysis of 587 of the donors reported about 250 Gb of sequence data and 117 million unique TCR beta sequences from about 200 million T cells. Donor age, sex, ethnicity and CMV serostatus were compiled alongside the repertoire data. To predict cytomegalovirus infection status, the study brought together high-throughput TCR immunosequencing, statistical association of individual TCRs with disease status, and machine learning. An earlier analysis of 500 to 750 of the donors applied high-throughput TCR beta sequencing to assess whether each TCR beta V gene segment acted as functional or pseudogenic. The later analysis used no new phenotypic data to find candidate immune exposures, relying instead on TCR beta sequences and their occurrence across donors. Among the approximately 400 genotyped donors, approximately 76% belonged to the genetic ancestry cluster associated with self-reported Caucasian donors. Class I and class II HLA loci were covered by the typing at four-digit resolution. A handful of DR-DQ haplotypes were handled as single units for association and clustering because linkage in the cohort was strong. To study patterns of TCR occurrence, a later analysis re-analyzed previously published TCR beta repertoires from under 750 donors and added high-resolution HLA genotyping. The study profiled the T cell repertoires of under 700 subjects by immunosequencing and related them to cytomegalovirus serostatus. In a later genetic analysis, genome-wide SNP genotypes for about 65% of the roughly 700 donors were used, and that subset was treated as a discovery cohort. Every discovery cohort repertoire had been produced on one sequencing platform. Among about 360 genotyped donors of the cohort, an average of roughly 240,000 unique TCR beta nucleotide sequences were sequenced per donor, roughly 20% of them non-productive. Along with the approximately 650-subject first cohort, a separate validation cohort of over a hundred different subjects was used. The study aimed to test whether cataloging public T cell receptors could reveal signatures of past pathogen exposure. About 300 gigabases of sequencing data and tens of millions of unique TCR sequences were included in an early release covering under 650 HLA-typed donors. The number of typed donors differed by locus: about 620-640 for A, B, C, DRB1 and DQB1; approximately 520 for DQA1; 606 for DPA1; and roughly 490 for DPB1.

The germline V gene yields SNHLY for CDR1 and FYNNEI for CDR2. Inclusive of the bounding cysteine and phenylalanine, the CDR3 is 14 residues long. Only the CDR3 DNA stays, 42 bases, in frame from base 1. The method was the immunoSEQ multiplex PCR assay. A mixture of 60 forward primers for TCR Vbeta segments and 13 reverse primers for TCR Jbeta segments was used in the multiplex PCR. The CDR3 region of rearranged TCR beta genes was amplified from genomic DNA with a multiplex PCR assay. Amplified TCR beta libraries were sequenced as 87-base-pair reads on the Illumina HiSeq System. The authors' pipeline ran thus. In a later analysis, approximately 74 million unique TCR beta chains were counted across the 690 or so repertoires, and around 11 million of these chains were shared by at least two donors. Raw reads were error-corrected and collapsed into unique sequences with a nearest-neighbor algorithm that merged closely related sequences to remove PCR and sequencing errors. V, D and J gene segments were assigned by aligning CDR3 sequences to IMGT reference sequences. For a sequence to be retained, a match of at least six nucleotides was required to both a V gene segment and a J gene segment. A rearrangement counted as productive if the CDR3 had no stop codons and remained in frame with V and J, and every other rearrangement counted as non-productive. CDR3 was defined by IMGT convention, running from the second conserved V-encoded cysteine to the conserved J-encoded phenylalanine. The earlier analysis of 587 of the donors excluded sequences that lacked an unambiguous match to a single V gene segment. An earlier analysis of fewer than 750 of the donors classified V segments as functional when productive rearrangements were above 56.7% and as segregating when the standard deviation between donors was above 5%. To diagnose cytomegalovirus status from the catalog of TCR beta chain sequences, a statistical classification framework was built. In a later analysis, V and J genes were assigned by comparing TCR nucleotide sequences against IMGT/GENE-DB human TR gene sequences. A later analysis assigned CDR3 sequences and most-parsimonious VDJ recombination scenarios with the TCRdist pipeline. In a later analysis, each TCR beta chain was defined by its CDR3 amino acid sequence together with its V-gene family, and reads lacking a unique V-gene family were excluded. As a way to deal with suspected cross-contamination and a sequencing artifact, a later analysis dropped 640 or so nucleotide sequences that were highly shared and had low generation probability. For each public chain, a later analysis derived a clonal expansion index from normalized ranks of inferred template counts within each repertoire. Generation probabilities in a later analysis came from a VDJ recombination model fitted to out-of-frame rearrangements, and those results were checked against IGoR. In a later analysis, hypergeometric tests were used to score TCR-TCR, TCR-HLA and TCR-CMV co-occurrence, with a repertoire-size bias correction applied to TCR pairs. To estimate false discovery rates, a later analysis permuted the HLA or CMV assignments 20 times. A later analysis grouped co-occurring TCRs with DBSCAN, adding TCRdist sequence similarity when clustering within HLA-allele-positive subsets. Co-occurrence clustering excluded repertoires with fewer than 30,000 or more than 120,000 public chains, plus five with anomalous nucleotide sharing. The table comes from immuneACCESS by way of TCRdb, which keeps in-frame sequences with V and J called. Part of the clones is missing from these tables; in studies checked, under half for an unresolved V gene and the rest for unknown reasons. That table gives V, J and clone size, and the DNA gave D and trimming. This sample is represented by around 65,000 clones; around 75% of them were singletons. The ten largest clonotypes hold roughly half of the sample.

Points on this clone: It has no known antigen specificity. The germline gene is not matched at one end of the junction; a read error may be the cause.

The cohort comprised 550 to 700 healthy bone marrow donors. At the time of sampling, every cohort member was nominally healthy, though immune exposures that went unrecorded were likely present. The donor tested CMV seropositive and was one of the 289 seropositive cohort members. Each donor provided a peripheral blood sample, and peripheral blood mononuclear cells were used for TCR beta sequencing. The Qiagen DNeasy Blood Extraction Kit was used to extract genomic DNA from the blood cell samples. Summary of the overall study and its limitations: Linkage disequilibrium might explain the correlated functional status among segregating V segments, but an unknown experimental factor could not be excluded. Because some donors lacked HLA typing at each locus, the association tests relied only on the typed subset. This cohort had only TCR beta chains sequenced, and the lack of alpha or paired-chain data limited which features could be detected. According to a later analysis, most CMV-associated TCR beta chains appeared to be HLA-restricted, and the HLA associations seemed to be driven largely by CMV exposure. A cluster of highly shared sequence variants was judged likely to be a technical artifact of the sequencing pipeline. Some IMGT-functional V segments, including TRBV6-2 and TRBV6-3, could not be told apart with the 87-base-pair reads, so those segments were excluded. A later analysis associated about 18,000 TCR beta sequences with specific HLA alleles at a false discovery rate of 0.05. The authors suggested that the approach could potentially be extended to other disease states and immunological phenotypes. The earlier analysis of 450 to 700 of the donors excluded 15 to 20 rarely observed V segments, including chromosome 9 orphons, because counts were too low. In a later analysis, several top co-occurrence clusters were reported to appear linked to parvovirus B19, influenza, CMV and Epstein-Barr virus. Compared with the roughly 700-donor mean, donors in an Asian-associated ancestry cluster had fewer N-insertions in productive TCRs, according to a later genetic analysis. In an earlier analysis of about 600 of the donors, most TCR beta V segments appeared in productive rearrangements about 90% or about 30% of the time, broadly matching IMGT annotations. A further reported finding was that TCR beta sequences accurately predicted the HLA-A and HLA-B alleles for most subjects in the first cohort. The classifier was reported to diagnose cytomegalovirus status with high specificity and sensitivity in both the original and validation cohorts. In a later analysis, TCR association rates were found to vary across HLA loci, with the most associated TCRs seen for DRB1 alleles and the fewest for HLA-C alleles. The study listed 150 to 200 TCR beta chains as associated with cytomegalovirus. In vitro tests confirmed that three of the cytomegalovirus-associated TCR beta chains recognize cytomegalovirus antigens. A later genetic analysis associated a missense DCLRE1C variant with V-gene and J-gene trimming of TCR beta chains, and an independent cohort replicated the association. Roughly uniform sequencing depth across donors was assumed in presence/absence analyses, although this assumption may not hold. While some public TCRs were present in many individuals, most TCR sequences turned up only very rarely across donors. Compared with equally common non-associated chains, HLA-associated TCR beta chains in a later analysis were more clonally expanded and had lower generation probabilities. CMV serostatus was the only immune exposure information available for the cohort. When HLA alleles, especially DR and DQ, strongly co-occurred, attributing TCR associations to individual alleles was difficult.

The sequencing input was PBMCs. The receptor was isolated from a man aged 45 to 65 in good health and CMV-seropositive. Rearrangement joined TRBV2 to TRBJ2-4, and TRBD2 matches 15 of the central bases. The DNA sequence reads TGTGTCAGCAGGCTTGGGACTAGCGGGGGGACTTCGTACTTC. Translated, it gives CVSRLGTSGGTSYF.